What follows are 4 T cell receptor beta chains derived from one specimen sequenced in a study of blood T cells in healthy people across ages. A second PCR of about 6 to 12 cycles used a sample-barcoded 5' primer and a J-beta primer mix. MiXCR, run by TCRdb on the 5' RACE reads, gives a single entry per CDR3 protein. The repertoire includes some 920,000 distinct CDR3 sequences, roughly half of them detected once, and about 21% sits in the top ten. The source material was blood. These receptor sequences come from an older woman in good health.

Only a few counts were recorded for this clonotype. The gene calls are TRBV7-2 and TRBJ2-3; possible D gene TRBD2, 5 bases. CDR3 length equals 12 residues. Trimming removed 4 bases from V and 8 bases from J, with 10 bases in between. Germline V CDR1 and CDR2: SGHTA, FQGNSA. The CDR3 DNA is TGTGCCAGCAGCTGGAATCGGGGTACGCAGTATTTT. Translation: CASSWNRGTQYF.

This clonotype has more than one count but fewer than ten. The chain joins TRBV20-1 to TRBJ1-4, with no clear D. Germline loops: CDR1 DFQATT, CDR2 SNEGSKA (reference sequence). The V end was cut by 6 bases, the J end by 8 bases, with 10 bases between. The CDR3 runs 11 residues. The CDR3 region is CSALPGEKLFF. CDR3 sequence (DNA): TGCAGTGCCCTACCGGGGGAAAAACTGTTTTTT.

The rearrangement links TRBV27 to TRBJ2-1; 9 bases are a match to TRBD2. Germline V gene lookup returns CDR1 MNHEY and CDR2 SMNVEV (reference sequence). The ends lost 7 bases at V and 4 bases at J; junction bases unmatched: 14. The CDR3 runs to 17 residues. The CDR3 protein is CASKVPSAGGLYNEQFF. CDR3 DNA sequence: TGTGCCAGCAAGGTCCCGTCGGCGGGAGGGTTATACAATGAGCAGTTCTTC.

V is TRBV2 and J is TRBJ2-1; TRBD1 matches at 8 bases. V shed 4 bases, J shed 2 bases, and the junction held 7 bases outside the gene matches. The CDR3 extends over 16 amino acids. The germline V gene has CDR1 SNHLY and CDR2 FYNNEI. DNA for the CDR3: TGTGCCAGCAGTGGCCGACAGGGGAGCCCCTACAATGAGCAGTTCTTC. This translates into CASSGRQGSPYNEQFF.